This T cell receptor (beta chain) was recovered during a study of early T cells in non-severe SARS-CoV-2 infection. About the research overall: Chains stayed unpaired after sequencing of bulk RNA from unsorted whole blood.

General study points: Anti-spike CD8 specificities were favored by VDJdb matching, whose results missed private and CD4 specificities.

cDNA molecules, individually, were tagged with unique molecular identifiers. TCRdb reprocessed the 5' RACE reads via MiXCR and lists one record per CDR3 protein. Among over 50,000 distinct CDR3 sequences listed, 10% to 15% were seen once. This clonotype was picked up a small number of times. Its antigen is not identified. Sequencing input: whole blood. The receptor was isolated from an adult who was a healthcare worker with PCR-confirmed SARS-CoV-2 infection or an uninfected control (not recorded which).

The CDR3: CASSTDPGSNTEAFF. The CDR3 DNA is TGCGCCAGCAGCACTGATCCGGGAAGCAACACTGAAGCTTTCTTT. This rearrangement joins TRBV5-1 to TRBJ1-1; D gene unclear. Trimming took off 4 bases at V and 2 bases at J, with 15 bases between the two ends. This CDR3 has 15 amino acids. In germline, CDR1 is SGHRS, CDR2 YFSETQ.